This TCR beta chain was obtained from a study of cytomegalovirus exposure and HLA in healthy donors. Study background: Early released data had about 80 million unique TCRs, all coming from HLA-typed donors. Findings and caveats of the study: Sequencing likely produced, as an artifact, a cluster of highly shared sequence variants.

Regarding this clone: Antigen unknown. The sample has other DNA sequences that encode this CDR3 too.

Primers for the PCR totalled 60 Vbeta and 13 Jbeta. Generated by immunoSEQ multiplex PCR, the TCRdb table keeps only in-frame clones and is missing some. Of about 200,000 clones in the sample, roughly 80% were seen once. Specimen: PBMCs. This receptor was taken from a man aged 35 to 55 in good health and CMV-seronegative.

The CDR3 sequence: CASSLGQVNTEAFF. The CDR3 DNA reads as TGTGCCAGCAGCTTGGGGCAGGTGAACACTGAAGCTTTCTTT. The chain employs TRBV7-2 and TRBJ1-1, with D perhaps TRBD1 (5 bases). The CDR3 spans 14 residues. Trimming took off 3 bases at V and 0 bases at J, with 8 bases between the two ends. Germline lookup yields CDR1 SGHTA and CDR2 FQGNSA.